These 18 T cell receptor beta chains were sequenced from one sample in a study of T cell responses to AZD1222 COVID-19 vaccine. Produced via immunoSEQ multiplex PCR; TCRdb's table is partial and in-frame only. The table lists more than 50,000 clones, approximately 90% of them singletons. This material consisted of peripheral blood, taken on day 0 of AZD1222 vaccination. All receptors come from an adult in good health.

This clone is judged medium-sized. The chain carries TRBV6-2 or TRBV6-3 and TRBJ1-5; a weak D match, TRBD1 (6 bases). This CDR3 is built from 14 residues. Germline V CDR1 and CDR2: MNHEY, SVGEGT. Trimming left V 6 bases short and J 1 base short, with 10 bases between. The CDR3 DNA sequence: TGTGCCAGCAGCCAGGACAGAAGCAATCAGCCCCAGCATTTT. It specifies CASSQDRSNQPQHF.

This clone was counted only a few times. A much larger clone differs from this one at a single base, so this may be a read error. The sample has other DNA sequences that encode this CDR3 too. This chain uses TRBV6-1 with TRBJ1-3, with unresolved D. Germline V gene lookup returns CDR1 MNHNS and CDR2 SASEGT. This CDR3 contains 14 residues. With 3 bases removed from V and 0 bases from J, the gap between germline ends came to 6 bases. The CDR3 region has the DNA TGTGCCAGCAGTGACGGAGTCTCTGGAAACACCATATATTTT. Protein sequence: CASSDGVSGNTIYF.

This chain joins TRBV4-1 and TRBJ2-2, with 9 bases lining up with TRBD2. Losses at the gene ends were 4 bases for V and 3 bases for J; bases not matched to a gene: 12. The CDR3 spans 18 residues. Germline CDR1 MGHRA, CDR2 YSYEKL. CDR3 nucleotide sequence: TGCGCCAGCAGCCCCTTCGGGGCGGGGGGGCTAGACACCGGGGAGCTGTTTTTT. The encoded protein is CASSPFGAGGLDTGELFF.

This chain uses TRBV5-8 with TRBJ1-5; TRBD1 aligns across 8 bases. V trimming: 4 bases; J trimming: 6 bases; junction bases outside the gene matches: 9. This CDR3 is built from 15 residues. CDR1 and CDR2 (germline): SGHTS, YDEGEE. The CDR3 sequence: CASSRRQGAGQPQHF. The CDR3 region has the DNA TGTGCCAGCAGCCGGAGGCAGGGGGCAGGTCAGCCCCAGCATTTT.

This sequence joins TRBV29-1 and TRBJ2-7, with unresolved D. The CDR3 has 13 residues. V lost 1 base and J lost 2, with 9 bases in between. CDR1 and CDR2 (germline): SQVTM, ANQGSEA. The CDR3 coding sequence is TGCAGCGTTGAAGGTCAGCTTACCTACGAGCAGTACTTC. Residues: CSVEGQLTYEQYF.

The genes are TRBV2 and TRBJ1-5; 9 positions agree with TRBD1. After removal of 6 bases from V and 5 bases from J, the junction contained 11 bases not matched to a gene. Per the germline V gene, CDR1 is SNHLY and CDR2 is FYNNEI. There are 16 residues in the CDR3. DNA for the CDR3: TGTGCCAGCAGGCGAGCCGGGACAGGGTCCCATCAGCCCCAGCATTTT. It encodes CASRRAGTGSHQPQHF.

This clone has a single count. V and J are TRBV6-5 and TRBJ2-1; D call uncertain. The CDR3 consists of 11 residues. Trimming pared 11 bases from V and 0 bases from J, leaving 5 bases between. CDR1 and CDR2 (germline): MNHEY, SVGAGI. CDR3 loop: CAVSSYNEQFF. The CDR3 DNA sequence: TGTGCCGTAAGCTCCTACAATGAGCAGTTCTTC.

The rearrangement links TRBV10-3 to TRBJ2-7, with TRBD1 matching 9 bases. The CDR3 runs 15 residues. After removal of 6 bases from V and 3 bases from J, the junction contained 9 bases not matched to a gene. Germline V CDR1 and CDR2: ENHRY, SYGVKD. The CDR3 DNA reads TGTGCCATCAGGGGGGACAGGGATTGGGACTACGAGCAGTACTTC. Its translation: CAIRGDRDWDYEQYF.

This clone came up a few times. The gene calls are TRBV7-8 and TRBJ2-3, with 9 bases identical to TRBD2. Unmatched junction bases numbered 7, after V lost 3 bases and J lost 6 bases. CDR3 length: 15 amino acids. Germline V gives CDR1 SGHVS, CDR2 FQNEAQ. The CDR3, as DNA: TGTGCCAGCAGCTTTCAGCGGGGGGCTGACGATACGCAGTATTTT. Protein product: CASSFQRGADDTQYF.

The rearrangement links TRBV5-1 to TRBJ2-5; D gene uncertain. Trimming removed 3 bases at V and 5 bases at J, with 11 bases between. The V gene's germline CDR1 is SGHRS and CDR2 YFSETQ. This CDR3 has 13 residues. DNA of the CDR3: TGCGCCAGCAGCTCTGTAGGAGAGGAGACCCAGTACTTC. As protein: CASSSVGEETQYF. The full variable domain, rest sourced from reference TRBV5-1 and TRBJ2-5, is KAGVTQTPRYLIKTRGQQVTLSCSPISGHRSVSWYQQTPGQGLQFLFEYFSETQRNKGNFPGRFSGRQFSNSRSEMNVSTLELGDSALYLCASSSVGEETQYFGPGTRLLVL.

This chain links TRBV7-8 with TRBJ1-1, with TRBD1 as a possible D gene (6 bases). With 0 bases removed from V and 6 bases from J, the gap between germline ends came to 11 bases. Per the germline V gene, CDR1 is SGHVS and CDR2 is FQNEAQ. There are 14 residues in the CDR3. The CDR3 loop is CASSLAGTPSEAFF. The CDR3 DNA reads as TGTGCCAGCAGCTTAGCCGGGACACCGTCTGAAGCTTTCTTT.

The CDR3 here is CASSLRSGGPQETQYF. DNA for the CDR3: TGTGCCAGCAGCTTAAGGAGCGGGGGGCCTCAAGAGACCCAGTACTTC. J is TRBJ2-5 and V is TRBV7-6; TRBD2 agrees at 9 bases. J gave up 2 bases and V 2 bases, and 6 bases lay outside the gene matches. The length of the CDR3 is 16 residues. The V gene's germline CDR1 is SGHVS and CDR2 FNYEAQ.

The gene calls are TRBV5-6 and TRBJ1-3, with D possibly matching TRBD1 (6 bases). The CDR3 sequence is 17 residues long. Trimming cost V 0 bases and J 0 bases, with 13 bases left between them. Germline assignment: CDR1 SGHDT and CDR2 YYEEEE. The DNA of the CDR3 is TGTGCCAGCAGCTTGGTGGGGGCAGCAACCTCTGGAAACACCATATATTTT. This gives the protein CASSLVGAATSGNTIYF.

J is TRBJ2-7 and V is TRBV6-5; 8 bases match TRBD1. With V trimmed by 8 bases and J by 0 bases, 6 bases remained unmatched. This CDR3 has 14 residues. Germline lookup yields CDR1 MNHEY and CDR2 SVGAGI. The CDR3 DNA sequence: TGTGCCAGCCAGGGGGCGGGGAGCTCCTACGAGCAGTACTTC. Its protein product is CASQGAGSSYEQYF.

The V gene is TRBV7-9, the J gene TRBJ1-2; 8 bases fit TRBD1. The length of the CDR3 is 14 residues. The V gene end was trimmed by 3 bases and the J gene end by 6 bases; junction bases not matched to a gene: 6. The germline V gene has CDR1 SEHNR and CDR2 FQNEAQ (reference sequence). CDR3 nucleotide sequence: TGTGCCAGCAGCTTTAACAGGGGGTCGGATGGCTACACCTTC. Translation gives CASSFNRGSDGYTF.

DNA for the CDR3: TGTGCCAGCAGCCAAGCACCAGCTGGGGTTGGAAACATTCAGTACTTC. This gives the protein CASSQAPAGVGNIQYF. V gene TRBV3-1 (or the pseudogene TRBV3-2) combines with J gene TRBJ2-4; no clear D gene. Between the trimmed V and J ends, which lost 1 base and 6 bases, there was a span of 16 bases. Per the germline V gene, CDR1 is LGHDT and CDR2 is YNNKEL (reference sequence). The CDR3 runs to 16 residues.

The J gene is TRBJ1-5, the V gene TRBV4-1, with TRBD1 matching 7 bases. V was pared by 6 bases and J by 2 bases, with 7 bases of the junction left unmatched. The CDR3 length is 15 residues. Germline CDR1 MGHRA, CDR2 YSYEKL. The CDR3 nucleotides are TGCGCCAGCAGTCTATCCGGGACAGGCAATCAGCCCCAGCATTTT. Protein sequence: CASSLSGTGNQPQHF.

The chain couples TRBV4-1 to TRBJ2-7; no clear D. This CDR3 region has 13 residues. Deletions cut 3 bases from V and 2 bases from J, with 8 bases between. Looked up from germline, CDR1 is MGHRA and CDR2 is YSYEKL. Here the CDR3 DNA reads TGCGCCAGCAGCCATGTCGGAACCTACGAGCAGTACTTC. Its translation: CASSHVGTYEQYF.